Each of the 31 T cell receptor beta chains below was sequenced from the same sample in a study of CD8 T cells in ankylosing spondylitis. From the 5' RACE reads, TCRdb called clonotypes with MiXCR, one entry per CDR3 protein. The data contain approximately 250,000 distinct CDR3 sequences, 7.5% to 9.5% of them singletons. What was sequenced was blood, either unsorted or a sorted T cell fraction (not recorded which). These receptors were obtained from a female donor with ankylosing spondylitis or in good health (not recorded which).

This clonotype was recorded many times. The chain has TRBV4-3 and TRBJ1-4, with 7 bases fitting TRBD1. Germline CDR1 LGHNA, CDR2 YSLEER. CDR3 length: 16 residues. J was trimmed by 5 bases and V by 5 bases; bases with no gene match: 11. The CDR3 coding sequence is TGCGCCAGCAGCGTGAACACAGGGGACATCAATGAAAAACTGTTTTTT. It is translated as CASSVNTGDINEKLFF.

In this sample, this clonotype turned up many times. The chain links TRBV29-1 to TRBJ1-2, with 7 bases lining up with TRBD1. Per the germline V gene, CDR1 is SQVTM and CDR2 is ANQGSEA. The V and J ends lost 3 bases and 6 bases, in that order; junction bases with no gene match: 7. CDR3 length: 13 residues. DNA for the CDR3: TGCAGCGTTGACGCCAGGGACAGCCATGGCTACACCTTC. Amino acid sequence: CSVDARDSHGYTF.

This clonotype was seen repeatedly, ten times or more. The rearrangement joins TRBV29-1 to TRBJ1-5; 11 positions match TRBD1. J lost 5 bases, V lost 6 bases, and 3 bases had no gene match. Germline V gene data show CDR1 as SQVTM and CDR2 as ANQGSEA. The CDR3 is 13 amino acids. CDR3 coding DNA: TGCAGCGTGGGACAGGGGGAGGATCAGCCCCAGCATTTT. It is translated as CSVGQGEDQPQHF.

This clonotype was seen ten or more times. The chain joins TRBV5-1 to TRBJ2-3; TRBD2 aligns across 11 bases. CDR1 and CDR2 (germline): SGHRS, YFSETQ. Unmatched junction bases numbered 8, after V lost 0 bases and J lost 5 bases. This CDR3 region has 17 residues. The CDR3 nucleotides read TGCGCCAGCAGCTTGGTCCGTAGCGGGAGGGCCTTAGATACGCAGTATTTT. Its protein product is CASSLVRSGRALDTQYF.

V and J are TRBV7-8 and TRBJ2-1, with D possibly matching TRBD2 (7 bases). Germline assignment: CDR1 SGHVS and CDR2 FQNEAQ. The CDR3 contains 21 residues. The V gene lost 5 bases and the J gene lost 0 bases, with 29 bases spanning the gap. The CDR3 protein is CASSLYRGSGGVHPSYNEQFF. The CDR3 DNA sequence: TGTGCCAGCAGCCTATATAGGGGGTCGGGGGGCGTACACCCCTCCTACAATGAGCAGTTCTTC.

This clonotype was picked up many times. The chain has TRBV4-2 and TRBJ2-3; no clear D gene. Trimming removed 0 bases from V and 0 bases from J, with 13 bases in between. CDR3 length: 17 amino acids. The germline gives CDR1 LGHNA, CDR2 YNFKEQ. DNA for the CDR3: TGTGCCAGCAGCCAAGACGGAACGTATTCGAGCACAGATACGCAGTATTTT. This encodes CASSQDGTYSSTDTQYF.

This clonotype was recorded many times. The J gene is TRBJ2-1, the V gene TRBV7-2; 9 nucleotides line up with TRBD2. Germline V gives CDR1 SGHTA, CDR2 FQGNSA. With V trimmed by 2 bases and J by 3 bases, 2 bases remained unmatched. The CDR3 is made up of 15 amino acids. This chain's CDR3 is CASSLSAGGYNEQFF. CDR3 nucleotides: TGTGCCAGCAGCTTATCAGCGGGAGGCTACAATGAGCAGTTCTTC.

In its sample, this clonotype was seen a few times. The chain joins TRBV7-9 to TRBJ2-3; D is ambiguous. V was trimmed by 5 bases and J by 5 bases, leaving 14 bases between them. CDR3 length: 14 amino acids. Germline V gene sequence: CDR1 SEHNR, CDR2 FQNEAQ (reference sequence). The CDR3: CASSPTPKGDTQYF. The DNA for the CDR3 is TGTGCCAGCAGCCCAACCCCAAAGGGAGATACGCAGTATTTT.

This clonotype was observed many times. The V call is TRBV4-3, the J call TRBJ1-5; D is unclear. CDR1 is LGHNA, CDR2 YSLEER, per germline. V dropped 1 base and J dropped 1 base, with 8 bases sitting between them. The CDR3 length is 15 residues. CDR3 DNA sequence: TGCGCCAGCAGCCAAGCGAGGTCGAGCAATCAGCCCCAGCATTTT. Encoded protein: CASSQARSSNQPQHF.

The chain joins TRBV9 to TRBJ2-1, with 8 bases that match TRBD2. V shed 5 bases and J 7 bases; nucleotides not matched to a gene: 5. This CDR3 has 13 residues. Germline V gene data show CDR1 as SGDLS and CDR2 as YYNGEE. The CDR3 reads CASSLREENEQFF. The CDR3 DNA reads TGTGCCAGCAGTTTGCGGGAGGAGAATGAGCAGTTCTTC. The variable domain in full, completed from reference TRBV9 and TRBJ2-1, reads DSGVTQTPKHLITATGQRVTLRCSPRSGDLSVYWYQQSLDQGLQFLIQYYNGEERAKGNILERFSAQQFPDLHSELNLSSLELGDSALYFCASSLREENEQFFGPGTRLTVL.

This clonotype was found many times. V is TRBV20-1 and J is TRBJ2-3; D assignment may be TRBD1 or TRBD2 (6 bases each). The V gene's germline CDR1 is DFQATT and CDR2 SNEGSKA (reference sequence). Trimming removed 1 base at V and 7 bases at J, with 18 bases between. The CDR3 sequence is 15 residues long. The CDR3: CSARGDPGAVNTQYF. CDR3 coding DNA: TGCAGTGCTAGAGGGGACCCGGGGGCGGTGAATACGCAGTATTTT.

The sample holds many counts of this clonotype. J is TRBJ2-1 and V is TRBV10-3; TRBD2 agrees at 10 bases. This CDR3 region has 15 residues. Germline CDR1 and CDR2: ENHRY and SYGVKD. With V trimmed by 5 bases and J by 6 bases, 7 bases remained unmatched. This CDR3 is CAISYLAGVVNEQFF. The CDR3 DNA follows: TGTGCCATCAGTTACCTAGCGGGAGTGGTCAATGAGCAGTTCTTC.

Ten or more counts support this clonotype. The chain employs TRBV5-1 and TRBJ2-7, with 10 bases aligning to TRBD2. The V gene end was trimmed by 0 bases and the J gene end by 5 bases; junction bases not matched to a gene: 2. CDR1 is SGHRS, CDR2 YFSETQ, per germline. The CDR3 loop spans 14 amino acids. The CDR3 DNA follows: TGCGCCAGCAGCTTGGGTAGCGGGAGGAACGAGCAGTACTTC. Its translation is CASSLGSGRNEQYF.

V gene TRBV7-2 combines with J gene TRBJ2-3; 12 nucleotides match TRBD2. The CDR3 length is 16 residues. The germline CDR1 and CDR2 sequences are SGHTA and FQGNSA. V lost 5 bases to trimming and J lost 2 bases; unmatched junction nucleotides: 5. For the CDR3, the DNA is TGTGCCAGCAGCCGATGGACTAGCGGGACCACAGATACGCAGTATTTT. This encodes CASSRWTSGTTDTQYF.

This chain joins TRBV18 and TRBJ2-7, with 9 positions matching TRBD1. Looked up from germline, CDR1 is KGHSH and CDR2 is LQKENI. The CDR3 runs to 15 residues. Germline trimming cut 3 bases from V and 5 bases from J; bases unmatched to any gene: 8. In DNA form, the CDR3 reads TGTGCCAGCTCACCGGGGACAGGGATCTATCACGAGCAGTACTTC. It translates to CASSPGTGIYHEQYF.

This clonotype was picked up many times. This sequence may be a read error, since a much larger clone differs from it by one base. The genes are TRBV12-3 or TRBV12-4 and TRBJ2-1; D unclear. The germline V and J ends were trimmed by 3 bases and 5 bases, with 2 bases remaining between them. The CDR3 has 11 residues. The CDR3 nucleotides are TGTGCCAGCAGTTTCGACAATGAGCAGTTCTTC. Translated: CASSFDNEQFF.

The table lists this clonotype with many counts. J is TRBJ2-3 and V is TRBV20-1, with TRBD2 identical over 12 bases. Germline CDR1 DFQATT, CDR2 SNEGSKA (reference sequence). The length of the CDR3 is 16 residues. V was pared by 6 bases and J by 4 bases, with 11 bases of the junction left unmatched. CDR3 sequence (DNA): TGCAGTGCCGCCCTAGCGGGAGGGCCCCCACCAGATACGCAGTATTTT. Amino acids: CSAALAGGPPPDTQYF.

Comment on this clonotype: With a much larger clone just one base away, this may be a read error. This chain connects TRBV6-2 or TRBV6-3 to TRBJ2-4; 7 bases fit TRBD1. CDR1 and CDR2 from the germline V gene are MNHEY and SVGEGT. This CDR3 comprises 15 residues. The CDR3 reads CASRSRQGTKNIQCF. The CDR3 nucleotides read TGTGCCAGCAGATCCCGACAGGGAACAAAAAACATTCAGTGCTTC.

This clonotype was seen repeatedly, ten times or more. The V gene is TRBV4-3, the J gene TRBJ1-1, with D possibly being TRBD1 (5 bases). The CDR3 extends over 15 amino acids. Trimming stripped 0 bases from V and 1 base from J, with 9 bases between. Germline CDR1 reads LGHNA; CDR2 reads YSLEER. The CDR3 DNA sequence: TGCGCCAGCAGCCAAGATAGTGGACAGAACACTGAAGCTTTCTTT. Its translation: CASSQDSGQNTEAFF.

This clonotype was recorded at least ten times. The chain combines TRBV10-3 with TRBJ1-1, with 8 bases matching TRBD1. CDR1 ENHRY and CDR2 SYGVKD come from the germline V gene. The J segment lost 6 bases and the V segment lost 4 bases, leaving 7 bases of the junction unmatched. The length of the CDR3 is 14 residues. In nucleotides, the CDR3 is TGTGCCATCAGTGTTGGGACAGGTGGATCTGAAGCTTTCTTT. Residues: CAISVGTGGSEAFF.

The genes are TRBV6-5 and TRBJ2-7; the D gene could be TRBD1 or TRBD2 (7 bases each). Trimming removed 0 bases at V and 1 base at J, with 10 bases between. CDR3 size: 15 residues. From germline, CDR1 is MNHEY and CDR2 SVGAGI. The CDR3 DNA reads as TGTGCCAGCAGTTACTCAGCGGGACAGTCCTACGAGCAGTACTTC. Its protein is CASSYSAGQSYEQYF.

This clonotype was seen repeatedly, ten times or more. The V call is TRBV24-1, the J call TRBJ2-1; D perhaps matches TRBD1 (6 bases). In germline, CDR1 is KGHDR, CDR2 SFDVKD. Trimming shortened V by 4 bases and J by 7 bases, and 19 bases separated the two germline ends. This CDR3 contains 16 residues. The CDR3 reads CATSDSLRGQGNEQFF. The DNA for the CDR3 is TGTGCCACCAGTGACTCTCTCAGGGGCCAGGGGAATGAGCAGTTCTTC.

The V and J genes are TRBV11-1 and TRBJ2-1; tentatively, D is TRBD1 or TRBD2 (5 bases each). V was cut by 5 bases and J by 3 bases, with 14 bases left in between. The CDR3 runs 15 residues. Germline V gene lookup returns CDR1 SGHAT and CDR2 FQDESV (reference sequence). This CDR3 reads CASSPGLSCYNEQFF. The CDR3 DNA reads TGTGCCAGCAGCCCGGGGCTAAGCTGCTACAATGAGCAGTTCTTC.

This chain connects TRBV21-1 to TRBJ2-5; TRBD2, as called in the table, went unchecked against the DNA. TRBV21-1 is annotated as a pseudogene. The length of the CDR3 is 14 residues. The CDR3, as DNA: TGTGCCAGCAGCAAGGCTAGCGGACAAGAGACCCAGTACTTC. As protein: CASSKASGQETQYF.

This clonotype was seen more than once but under ten times. The chain couples TRBV7-2 to TRBJ1-4; D gene uncertain. In germline, CDR1 is SGHTA, CDR2 FQGNSA. The CDR3 is 16 residues long. Trimming took off 1 base at V and 7 bases at J, with 16 bases between the two ends. The DNA for the CDR3 is TGTGCCAGCAGCTTAGGAAGGGCTACCCAGGCTGAAAAACTGTTTTTT. As protein: CASSLGRATQAEKLFF.

This clonotype was recorded a few times. This chain joins TRBV7-9 and TRBJ1-1, with TRBD1 matching over 7 bases. This CDR3 is built from 15 residues. The junction had 9 bases not matched to a gene; V was cut back by 5 bases and J by 3 bases. The germline V gene encodes CDR1 SEHNR and CDR2 FQNEAQ (reference sequence). The DNA for the CDR3 is TGTGCCAGCAGCCCAGCGCAGGGGGGGGACACTGAAGCTTTCTTT. This gives the protein CASSPAQGGDTEAFF.

In its sample, this clonotype was seen many times. J is TRBJ2-2 and V is TRBV11-2, with 7 bases identical to TRBD2. The germline V gene encodes CDR1 SGHAT and CDR2 FQNNGV. V shed 0 bases, J shed 10 bases, and the junction held 2 bases outside the gene matches. This CDR3 region has 13 residues. DNA for the CDR3: TGTGCCAGCAGCTTAGAAGGGAGGGAGGAGCTGTTTTTT. Translating gives CASSLEGREELFF.

Concerning this clonotype itself: Being one base from a much bigger clone, this may be a read error. The chain has TRBV18 and TRBJ2-7, with 7 positions matching TRBD1. The CDR3 contains 14 residues. CDR1 is KGHSH and CDR2 is LQKENI in the germline V gene. The CDR3 region has the DNA TGTGCCAACTCACCCGACAGGGAAACCTCCGAGCAGTACTTC. Protein: CANSPDRETSEQYF.

The chain links TRBV11-2 to TRBJ2-4, with 8 bases lining up with TRBD2. Germline CDR1 reads SGHAT; CDR2 reads FQNNGV. J was trimmed by 7 bases and V by 6 bases; bases with no gene match: 11. CDR3 length: 15 amino acids. CDR3 sequence (DNA): TGTGCCAGCAGGCTCGGGACTAGAGTGGGGAACATTCAGTACTTC. The encoded protein is CASRLGTRVGNIQYF.

There are many counts of this clonotype. The chain joins TRBV24-1 to TRBJ2-1; TRBD2 matches at 9 bases. The CDR3 totals 17 residues. The germline V gene has CDR1 KGHDR and CDR2 SFDVKD. The trim removed 8 bases at V and 7 bases at J, leaving 17 bases unmatched. As DNA, the CDR3 is TGTGCCACCACCGGTAGCGGGGCGGGAGGGCCGAGTAATGAGCAGTTCTTC. Translating gives CATTGSGAGGPSNEQFF.

The gene calls are TRBV3-1 and TRBJ1-1, with D hard to call. This CDR3 is built from 13 residues. CDR1 LGHDT and CDR2 YNNKEL come from the germline V gene (reference sequence). V was cut by 6 bases and J by 4 bases, with 12 bases left in between. CDR3 loop: CASRGAVGTEAFF. The CDR3, as DNA: TGTGCCAGCAGGGGAGCGGTGGGCACTGAAGCTTTCTTT. The full variable domain, rest sourced from reference TRBV3-1 and TRBJ1-1, is DTAVSQTPKYLVTQMGNDKSIKCEQNLGHDTMYWYKQDSKKFLKIMFSYNNKELIINETVPNRFSPKSPDKAHLNLHINSLELGDSAVYFCASRGAVGTEAFFGQGTRLTVV.